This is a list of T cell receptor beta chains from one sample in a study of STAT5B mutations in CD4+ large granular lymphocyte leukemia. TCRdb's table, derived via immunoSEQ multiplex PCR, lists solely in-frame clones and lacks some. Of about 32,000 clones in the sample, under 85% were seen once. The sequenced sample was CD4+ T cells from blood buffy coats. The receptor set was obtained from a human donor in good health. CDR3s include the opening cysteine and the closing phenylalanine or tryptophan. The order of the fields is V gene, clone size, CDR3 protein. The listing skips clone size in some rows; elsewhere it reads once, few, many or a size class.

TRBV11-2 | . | CASSRTSGNADTQYF
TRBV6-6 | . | CASSMVDGYTF
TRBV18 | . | CASSPPGSLTPYGYTF
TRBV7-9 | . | CASSLGQGDGNEQFF
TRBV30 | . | CAWRGDAGRRTQYF
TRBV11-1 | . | CASSRGGTGELFF
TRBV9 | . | CASSPGAGGNYGYTF
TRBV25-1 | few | CASSEYIDLYSNQPQHF
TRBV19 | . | CASGDRPSGSRTGELFF
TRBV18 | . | CASSDRQDSPLHF
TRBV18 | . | CASSLFMAQGETQYF
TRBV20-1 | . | CSASRVSGYTF
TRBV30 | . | CAWSVNRLLENRGYTF
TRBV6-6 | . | CASSALDREGAYEQYF
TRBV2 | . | CASRRDYQETQYF
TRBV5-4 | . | CASSLPGGDEQYF
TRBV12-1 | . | CASSSKGTSGGPRYHTDTQYF
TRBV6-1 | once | CASSEARSIINYEQYF
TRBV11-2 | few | CASSLRRDTEAFF
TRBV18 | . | CASSSSAGSYYGYTF
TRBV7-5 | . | CARSSPRGRVGQPQHF
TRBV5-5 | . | CASSLLSSNLAVHF
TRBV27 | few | CASSRTAEDEQFF
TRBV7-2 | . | CASTFSTGGAPGANVLTF
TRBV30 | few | CAWSSGQQEAFF
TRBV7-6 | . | CASSLFAVQETQYF
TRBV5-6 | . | CASAQKNSNQPQHF
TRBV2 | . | CASSDGKAETQYF
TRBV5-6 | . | CASSLVPGQLYNEQFF
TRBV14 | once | CASSPQRGGTEAFF
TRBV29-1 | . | CSVGLNSGVQETQYF
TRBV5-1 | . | CASSPREVRAINYGYTF
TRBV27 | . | CASKQAGTSATDTQYF
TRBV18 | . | CASSRMGSSGELFF
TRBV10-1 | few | CASIRRSYEQYF
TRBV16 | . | CASSQSWGNSNQPQHF
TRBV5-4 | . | CASSFFLDLTDTQYF
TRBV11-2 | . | CASRSLGETQYF
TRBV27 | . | CASSVAGGIFYEQYF
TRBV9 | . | CASSGGRRELAGNQPQHF
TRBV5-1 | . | CASSLSIRGIYEQYF
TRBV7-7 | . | CASSTGVDNEQFF
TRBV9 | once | CASSVWGFQETQYF
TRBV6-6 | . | CASSKTSGTYNEQFF
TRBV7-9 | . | CASSLREGQGYTF
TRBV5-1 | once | CASSLGGADTQYF
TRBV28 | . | CASSLGQLSEKLFF
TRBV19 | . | CASRDRDLAGTQYF
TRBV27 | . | CASTPVYYEQYF
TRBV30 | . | CAWRPHSNEQFF
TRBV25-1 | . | CASSARTGANYGYTF
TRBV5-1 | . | CASSPETSGTDKRTQYF
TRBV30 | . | CAWSHGGGGLADTQYF
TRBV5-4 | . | CASSPGLAGGPTYEQFF
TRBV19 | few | CASRMGRGGYTF
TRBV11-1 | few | CASTGTLGERAFF
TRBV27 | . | CASSLVGTHYNEQFF
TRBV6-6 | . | CASNPGGLANNEQFF